What follows are 18 T cell receptor beta chains derived from one specimen sequenced in a study of glioma-infiltrating T cells. Using RNA template, CDR3s of TCR alpha and beta were amplified with iRepertoire arm-PCR. From the multiplex PCR reads, TCRdb called clonotypes with MiXCR, one entry per CDR3 protein. The table lists 160,000 or so distinct CDR3 sequences, around 45% of them singletons. The sequencing input was glioma tissue, nonneoplastic brain tissue, or PBMCs (not recorded which). These receptor sequences come from a human donor with low-grade glioma or glioblastoma, undergoing nonglioma brain surgery, or in good health (not recorded which).

About this clonotype: Possible read error: a much larger clone is one base away. V usage is TRBV25-1 and J usage is TRBJ2-2, with a weak D call TRBD1 (5 bases). In germline, CDR1 is MGHDK, CDR2 SYGVNS. This CDR3 region has 16 residues. The CDR3 nucleotides are TGTGCCACCAGTGACGTCAGGGCCACGAACACCGGGGAGCTGTTTTTT. Its translation: CATSDVRATNTGELFF.

The rearrangement joins TRBV19 to TRBJ1-5; D is perhaps TRBD1 (6 bases). Looked up from germline, CDR1 is LNHDA and CDR2 is SQIVND (reference sequence). V lost 5 bases, J lost 5 bases, and 13 bases lay in between. This CDR3 region has 14 residues. This CDR3 reads CASSDATGYQPQHF. DNA of the CDR3: TGTGCCAGTAGTGACGCCACAGGGTATCAGCCCCAGCATTTT.

This rearrangement joins TRBV6-1 to TRBJ1-5; D unresolved. V was shortened by 0 bases and J by 2 bases, with 8 bases between the two germline ends. Germline CDR1 MNHNS, CDR2 SASEGT. The CDR3 is made up of 15 amino acids. The CDR3 nucleotides read TGTGCCAGCAGTGAAGCGGGTGGGGGCAATCAGCCCCAGCATTTT. Translation: CASSEAGGGNQPQHF.

This clonotype was observed at least ten times. The genes are TRBV25-1 and TRBJ1-2; tentative D call: TRBD1 (5 bases). This CDR3 contains 14 residues. V dropped 1 base and J dropped 8 bases, with 14 bases sitting between them. The germline V gene has CDR1 MGHDK and CDR2 SYGVNS. CDR3 in DNA: TGTGCCAGCAGTGAATTTCGGCAGGCAGGGGGCTACACCTTC. This translates into CASSEFRQAGGYTF.

The rearrangement links TRBV20-1 to TRBJ2-6; 8 bases line up with TRBD2. With 6 bases clipped from V and 4 bases from J, the junction kept 14 bases outside the gene matches. The germline V gene encodes CDR1 DFQATT and CDR2 SNEGSKA (reference sequence). CDR3 length: 17 residues. The CDR3 protein is CSALDPGLESGANVLTF. The DNA of the CDR3 is TGCAGTGCCCTAGATCCGGGACTAGAGTCCGGGGCCAACGTCCTGACTTTC.

Worth noting for this clonotype: A junction boundary mismatches the germline segment, possibly from a read error. The chain has TRBV6-2 or TRBV6-3 and TRBJ1-5, with 8 bases that match TRBD1. This CDR3 has 13 amino acids. The germline V gene has CDR1 MNHEY and CDR2 SVGEGT. The CDR3 DNA is TGTGCCAGCAGTGACAGGGGTTGGAAGCCCCAGCAGTTT. Protein sequence: CASSDRGWKPQQF.

The V and J genes are TRBV12-3 or TRBV12-4 and TRBJ2-3; 8 nucleotides agree with TRBD2. The J segment lost 5 bases and the V segment lost 8 bases, leaving 15 bases of the junction unmatched. The CDR3 covers 16 residues. This CDR3 is CASCPAGGVEGDTQYF. In DNA, the CDR3 is TGTGCCAGCTGTCCCGCGGGGGGCGTTGAAGGAGATACGCAGTATTTT.

In regard to this clonotype: Being one base from a much bigger clone, this may be a read error. The chain couples TRBV20-1 to TRBJ2-1, with a tentative D call TRBD1 (6 bases). CDR1 is DFQATT, CDR2 SNEGSKA, per germline (reference sequence). CDR3 length: 16 residues. The ends were cut back, 6 bases at V and 3 bases at J, with 21 bases in the middle. The CDR3 loop is CSAPRTDESYYNEQFF. In nucleotides, the CDR3 is TGCAGTGCCCCGAGGACAGATGAGTCATACTACAATGAGCAGTTCTTC.

On this clonotype: A much larger clone lies a single base off, so this may be a read error. The chain uses TRBV4-1 and TRBJ2-7; the D gene is possibly TRBD1 (5 bases). Per the germline V gene, CDR1 is MGHRA and CDR2 is YSYEKL. V was pared by 4 bases and J by 0 bases, with 13 bases between. The CDR3 covers 15 residues. CDR3 coding DNA: TGCGCCAGCAGCCGGGAACAGGATAGCTCCTACGAGCAGTACTTC. Amino acid sequence: CASSREQDSSYEQYF.

CDR3: CASKGNNEQFF. DNA for the CDR3: TGTGCCAGCAAGGGGAACAATGAGCAGTTCTTC. The rearrangement joins TRBV2 to TRBJ2-1, with a tentative D call TRBD1 (5 bases). Trimming pared 7 bases from V and 5 bases from J, leaving 6 bases between. The germline gives CDR1 SNHLY, CDR2 FYNNEI. The CDR3 has 11 residues.

A remark on this clonotype: This may arise from a read error, as a much more abundant clone is one base away. The CDR3 DNA is TGCAGCTTTGAAACGAGAGATACGCAGTATTTT. Translated: CSFETRDTQYF. The chain uses TRBV29-1 and TRBJ2-3; D is undetermined. The germline gives CDR1 SQVTM, CDR2 ANQGSEA. The CDR3 has 11 amino acids.

This clonotype has a handful of counts. The V call is TRBV28, the J call TRBJ2-1; D is ambiguous. The length of the CDR3 is 16 residues. The V gene's germline CDR1 is MDHEN and CDR2 SYDVKM. V was cut by 5 bases and J by 0 bases, with 14 bases left in between. The CDR3 region is CASSAPGDPSYNEQFF. DNA for the CDR3: TGTGCCAGCAGTGCCCCCGGCGACCCCTCCTACAATGAGCAGTTCTTC.

This clonotype was counted at least ten times. V usage is TRBV19 and J usage is TRBJ2-2; D might be TRBD1 or TRBD2, each matching 5 bases. The CDR3 is made up of 15 amino acids. Germline V lookup: CDR1 LNHDA, CDR2 SQIVND (reference sequence). Trimming pared 6 bases from V and 3 bases from J, leaving 14 bases between. This chain's CDR3 is CASRTYPGHTGELFF. CDR3 coding DNA: TGTGCCAGTAGGACTTATCCGGGACACACCGGGGAGCTGTTTTTT. The variable domain in full, with the rest retrieved from reference TRBV19 and TRBJ2-2, is DGGITQSPKYLFRKEGQNVTLSCEQNLNHDAMYWYRQDPGQGLRLIYYSQIVNDFQKGDIAEGYSVSREKKESFPLTVTSAQKNPTAFYLCASRTYPGHTGELFFGEGSRLTVL.

In the case of this clonotype: This may stem from a read error, because a much larger clone lies one nucleotide away. The chain couples TRBV19 to TRBJ2-3; D possibly corresponds to TRBD2 (5 bases). V lost 5 bases and J 6 bases, leaving 15 bases between the germline ends. Germline V CDR1 and CDR2: LNHDA, SQIVND (reference sequence). The CDR3 is made up of 14 amino acids. CDR3 sequence: CASSLHLARDTQYF. Here the CDR3 DNA reads TGTGCCAGTAGTTTGCATCTAGCAAGGGATACGCAGTATTTT.

This clonotype was observed a single time. A clone one base away is much larger, so this may be a read error. The J gene is TRBJ1-1, the V gene TRBV24-1, with no clear D. In germline, CDR1 is KGHDR, CDR2 SFDVKD. The CDR3 loop spans 15 amino acids. V gave up 4 bases and J gave up 10 bases, with 21 bases separating them. CDR3 amino acids: CATSDRKKREEGAFF. The CDR3 DNA follows: TGTGCCACCAGTGACCGGAAAAAGAGGGAAGAGGGAGCTTTCTTT.

Worth noting for this clonotype: Compared with germline, one end of the junction differs, possibly owing to a read error. The chain employs TRBV18 and TRBJ1-1; D not certain. Germline V gene sequence: CDR1 KGHSH, CDR2 LQKENI. The CDR3 length is 13 residues. In nucleotides, the CDR3 is TGTGCCAGCTCATCTAGACAAGACACTAAAGCTTTCTTT. Amino acid sequence: CASSSRQDTKAFF.

This chain links TRBV5-1 with TRBJ2-7, with D unclear. The CDR3 extends over 13 amino acids. Per the germline V gene, CDR1 is SGHRS and CDR2 is YFSETQ. V lost 1 base to trimming and J lost 9 bases, with 14 bases between them. This chain's CDR3 is CASSLNLRNGQYF. CDR3 DNA: TGCGCCAGCAGCTTGAATCTTCGAAACGGGCAGTACTTC.

This clonotype was detected many times. CDR3: CASSPLAGRTDTQYF. CDR3 in DNA: TGTGCCAGCAGTCCACTAGCGGGACGCACAGATACGCAGTATTTT. The chain employs TRBV28 and TRBJ2-3; 10 bases are a match to TRBD2. The trim removed 5 bases at V and 1 base at J, leaving 3 bases unmatched. The CDR3 has 15 amino acids. Germline V gene data show CDR1 as MDHEN and CDR2 as SYDVKM. The full variable domain, in which reference TRBV28 and TRBJ2-3 provide the parts outside the CDR3, is DVKVTQSSRYLVKRTGEKVFLECVQDMDHENMFWYRQDPGLGLRLIYFSYDVKMKEKGDIPEGYSVSREKKERFSLILESASTNQTSMYLCASSPLAGRTDTQYFGPGTRLTVL.